The 21 T cell receptor beta chains below were found in one sample sequenced in a study of blood T cell repertoires in COVID-19. Clones were read by immunoSEQ multiplex PCR, and TCRdb kept only the in-frame ones, dropping some. The sample lists about 490,000 clones, around 85% occurring once. Sample: peripheral blood. These receptors were taken from a human donor in a cohort sampled during active COVID-19.

This chain joins TRBV28 and TRBJ2-3; perhaps TRBD1 as D (7 bases). The CDR3 consists of 15 residues. Trimming took off 5 bases at V and 6 bases at J, with 18 bases between the two ends. Germline V gives CDR1 MDHEN, CDR2 SYDVKM. The DNA of the CDR3 is TGTGCCAGCAGTACCAGGGGGGTGAAAAAGGATACGCAGTATTTT. It yields the protein CASSTRGVKKDTQYF.

The gene calls are TRBV2 and TRBJ1-5, with D possibly matching TRBD1 (5 bases). V gave up 8 bases and J gave up 7 bases, with 21 bases separating them. The CDR3 contains 15 residues. The V gene's germline CDR1 is SNHLY and CDR2 FYNNEI. The CDR3 protein is CASGPQGRPNQPQHF. DNA for the CDR3: TGTGCCAGCGGCCCCCAGGGCAGACCCAACCAGCCCCAGCATTTT.

The V call is TRBV15, the J call TRBJ2-3; 9 positions agree with TRBD2. Germline loops: CDR1 LNHNV, CDR2 YYDKDF (reference sequence). There are 17 residues in the CDR3. With V trimmed by 0 bases and J by 3 bases, 7 bases remained unmatched. The CDR3: CATSRDSGGWKTDTQYF. In DNA, the CDR3 is TGTGCCACCAGCAGAGATAGCGGGGGATGGAAAACAGATACGCAGTATTTT.

This clone has a single count. The chain employs TRBV5-8 and TRBJ1-1, with D tentatively TRBD1 (5 bases). The germline V gene has CDR1 SGHTS and CDR2 YDEGEE. This CDR3 comprises 16 residues. Trimming left V 0 bases short and J 4 bases short, with 16 bases between. In DNA, the CDR3 is TGTGCCAGCAGCTTGGCTTTTTGGGGCGGGAGCACTGAAGCTTTCTTT. This encodes CASSLAFWGGSTEAFF.

The V gene is TRBV19, the J gene TRBJ1-2; D might be TRBD1 (5 bases). The CDR3 contains 15 residues. Trimming pared 0 bases from V and 2 bases from J, leaving 10 bases between. Looked up from germline, CDR1 is LNHDA and CDR2 is SQIVND (reference sequence). DNA for the CDR3: TGTGCCAGTAGTATAGATGTGCAGGGAAACTATGGCTACACCTTC. This sequence encodes CASSIDVQGNYGYTF.

The J gene is TRBJ2-1, the V gene TRBV4-2, with D hard to call. The V end was cut by 0 bases, the J end by 6 bases, with 9 bases between. CDR1 is LGHNA and CDR2 is YNFKEQ in the germline V gene. This CDR3 has 14 amino acids. CDR3 nucleotides: TGTGCCAGCAGCCAAGATCGTGCTAGCAATGAGCAGTTCTTC. Translation: CASSQDRASNEQFF.

The chain joins TRBV28 to TRBJ1-6; D is uncertain. Deletions cut 5 bases from V and 6 bases from J, with 14 bases between. CDR3 length: 15 residues. Germline CDR1 is MDHEN and CDR2 is SYDVKM. In nucleotides, the CDR3 is TGTGCCAGCAGTGCCAGCGGTTTAGGTAATTCACCCCTCCACTTT. Amino acid sequence: CASSASGLGNSPLHF.

DNA of the CDR3: TGTGCCAGCACCTTACAGGGACAGGTGGGGGGCTACACCTTC. It codes for CASTLQGQVGGYTF. The V call is TRBV6-1, the J call TRBJ1-2, with TRBD1 identical over 8 bases. With V trimmed by 7 bases and J by 8 bases, 12 bases remained unmatched. From germline, CDR1 is MNHNS and CDR2 SASEGT. This CDR3 has 14 residues.

The V gene is TRBV19, the J gene TRBJ1-2; TRBD1 matches at 10 bases. Germline V gene sequence: CDR1 LNHDA, CDR2 SQIVND (reference sequence). The V gene end was trimmed by 4 bases and the J gene end by 6 bases; junction bases not matched to a gene: 8. CDR3 length: 15 amino acids. Written as DNA, the CDR3 is TGTGCCAGTAGTACCCCGGGACAGGGGATGGATGGCTACACCTTC. Translated: CASSTPGQGMDGYTF.

This chain connects TRBV27 to TRBJ1-5; 7 bases line up with TRBD1. The CDR3 loop spans 15 amino acids. Germline V gene sequence: CDR1 MNHEY, CDR2 SMNVEV (reference sequence). J lost 3 bases, V lost 5 bases, and 7 bases had no gene match. CDR3 in amino acids: CASSQRDSYNQPQHF. The CDR3 DNA follows: TGTGCCAGCAGTCAACGGGACAGCTACAATCAGCCCCAGCATTTT.

The chain combines TRBV2 with TRBJ1-2; 8 positions agree with TRBD1. Trimming cost V 7 bases and J 4 bases; bases outside gene matches: 8. Germline V gene data show CDR1 as SNHLY and CDR2 as FYNNEI. This CDR3 region has 14 residues. CDR3 sequence reads: CASKRTGWAYGYTF. The DNA for the CDR3 is TGTGCCAGCAAACGGACAGGGTGGGCCTATGGCTACACCTTC.

CDR3 sequence reads: CASSPREGRVTGELFF. CDR3 nucleotide sequence: TGTGCCAGCAGCCCACGGGAGGGCCGTGTCACCGGGGAGCTGTTTTTT. This rearrangement joins TRBV7-2 to TRBJ2-2, with TRBD2 matching over 8 bases. Germline V lookup: CDR1 SGHTA, CDR2 FQGNSA. With V trimmed by 5 bases and J by 4 bases, 9 bases remained unmatched. This CDR3 has 16 amino acids.

The genes are TRBV29-1 and TRBJ1-1; perhaps TRBD1 as D (6 bases). The V and J ends lost 6 bases and 2 bases respectively, with 13 bases between them. Germline lookup yields CDR1 SQVTM and CDR2 ANQGSEA. This CDR3 is 13 amino acids long. CDR3 amino acids: CSVQGTSNTEAFF. CDR3 nucleotides: TGCAGCGTCCAGGGGACTAGTAACACTGAAGCTTTCTTT.

The chain uses TRBV30 and TRBJ1-5; no firm D call. This CDR3 has 13 residues. The germline V and J ends were trimmed by 4 bases and 6 bases, with 13 bases remaining between them. Germline CDR1 reads GTSNPN; CDR2 reads SVGIG (reference sequence). CDR3 bases: TGTGCCTGGAAAGGTTCGGGAGGTCAGCCCCAGCATTTT. Translation: CAWKGSGGQPQHF.

V and J are TRBV6-2 or TRBV6-3 and TRBJ2-1; D remains unclear. V lost 6 bases to trimming and J lost 0 bases, with 18 bases between them. Germline-derived CDR1 and CDR2 are MNHEY and SVGEGT. This CDR3 is 17 amino acids long. DNA for the CDR3: TGTGCCAGCAGCCTTACGGCTGCCTGGGCCTCCTACAATGAGCAGTTCTTC. Its translation: CASSLTAAWASYNEQFF.

This clone was counted between two and nine times. The chain recombines TRBV29-1 with TRBJ2-7; 10 bases are a match to TRBD2. The trim removed 6 bases at V and 12 bases at J, leaving 8 bases unmatched. The CDR3 runs to 11 residues. Germline CDR1 SQVTM, CDR2 ANQGSEA. In nucleotides, the CDR3 is TGCAGCGTCAGGACTAGCGGACGCTGGTACTTC. This translates into CSVRTSGRWYF.

The chain couples TRBV6-5 to TRBJ1-2; 7 bases map to TRBD1. The J segment lost 4 bases and the V segment lost 6 bases, leaving 11 bases of the junction unmatched. CDR1 and CDR2 from the germline V gene are MNHEY and SVGAGI. The length of the CDR3 is 15 residues. CDR3 coding DNA: TGTGCCAGCAGATACGCCGCGACAGGGACCTATGGCTACACCTTC. Its translation: CASRYAATGTYGYTF.

This clone appeared once. The chain employs TRBV6-5 and TRBJ1-2, with D perhaps matching TRBD1 (5 bases). In germline, CDR1 is MNHEY, CDR2 SVGAGI. The V end lost 7 bases, the J end lost 3 bases, and 12 bases lay between the germline ends. The CDR3 is made up of 13 amino acids. CDR3 sequence reads: CASTPQGDYGYTF. The CDR3 DNA follows: TGTGCCAGCACCCCGCAGGGCGACTATGGCTACACCTTC.

This clone appeared a few times. In the same sample, other DNA sequences code for this CDR3. The chain joins TRBV19 to TRBJ1-1, with D possibly matching TRBD1 (5 bases). V shed 6 bases and J shed 1 base, with 9 bases lying between them. CDR3 size: 13 residues. Germline V gives CDR1 LNHDA, CDR2 SQIVND (reference sequence). CDR3 loop: CASRNTGNTEAFF. CDR3 sequence (DNA): TGTGCCAGTAGAAACACAGGGAACACTGAAGCTTTCTTT.

V and J are TRBV11-1 and TRBJ2-2; a possible D gene is TRBD1 (6 bases). This CDR3 region has 15 residues. V lost 5 bases and J lost 3, with 13 bases in between. CDR1 and CDR2 from the germline V gene are SGHAT and FQDESV (reference sequence). The CDR3 coding sequence is TGTGCCAGCAGCAATACAGGGCTGGACACCGGGGAGCTGTTTTTT. Protein sequence: CASSNTGLDTGELFF. Full variable domain (missing parts from reference TRBV11-1 and TRBJ2-2): EAEVAQSPRYKITEKSQAVAFWCDPISGHATLYWYRQILGQGPELLVQFQDESVVDDSQLPKDRFSAERLKGVDSTLKIQPAELGDSAMYLCASSNTGLDTGELFFGEGSRLTVL.

The chain employs TRBV19 and TRBJ1-5; D possibly corresponds to TRBD1 (6 bases). This CDR3 comprises 15 residues. Trimming shortened V by 3 bases and J by 6 bases, and 15 bases separated the two germline ends. Germline V gives CDR1 LNHDA, CDR2 SQIVND (reference sequence). CDR3 amino acids: CASSIRSGEGQPQHF. In nucleotides, the CDR3 is TGTGCCAGTAGTATCCGGTCAGGGGAGGGTCAGCCCCAGCATTTT.